The entry below describes one TCR beta chain. The sample originates from a study of Ad26.COV2.S vaccination and SARS-CoV-2 variants. Looking at the study overall: Ad26.COV2.S, an intramuscular injection, was given once or twice 56 days apart.

Regarding treatment: around 19 received Ad26.COV2.S at low or high dose, single or two shots; several received placebo; per-sample allocation not given. On day 63 after the first injection, vaccine and placebo recipients gave samples. It was an adult aged 18-55 years in Boston who was the donor. Some clones are missing from TCRdb's copy, which holds only in-frame ones; the method was immunoSEQ multiplex PCR. Seen here are about 450,000 clones, roughly 87% observed once, and the top ten hold over 2%. The clonotype originates from a person aged 18-60 years who received the Ad26.COV2.S COVID-19 vaccine or a placebo. Specimen: peripheral blood, collected in a trial of Ad26.COV2.S vaccine versus placebo.

CDR3 sequence: CASSLILVAAGTGANVLTF. CDR3 sequence (DNA): TGCGCCAGCAGCTTGATATTGGTGGCAGCGGGAACTGGGGCCAACGTCCTGACTTTC. The chain couples TRBV5-1 to TRBJ2-6; TRBD2 matches 7 bases. The V gene's germline CDR1 is SGHRS and CDR2 YFSETQ. The CDR3 covers 19 residues. J gave up 2 bases and V 1 base, and 12 bases lay outside the gene matches.